This TCR beta chain was recorded in a study of blood T cell repertoires in COVID-19 (dated by TCRdb to between 2020 and 2021). Background on the whole study: Samples from collaborators originated in the United States, Italy and Spain and spanned both the acute and convalescent phases of COVID-19. The prospective study material was composed of cDNA or gDNA derived from T cells, B-cell-depleted T cells, or PBMCs. Subjects who had been exposed to COVID-19, were actively infected with it, or had recovered from it provided the deeply sampled blood TCRbeta repertoires that made up the dataset. A freely available public database, intended as a resource for researchers studying the immune response to SARS-CoV-2, is where the repertoires were released. The samples were drawn from two sources: the first 160 participants of the ongoing ImmuneRACE study, and over 950 subjects contributed by 6 global collaborators. Sample metadata almost always included a de-identified subject ID, COVID-19 status, age in years and sex. Where available, HLA class I and class II types were obtained from metadata supplied by the sample provider rather than from assay-based typing.

TCRbeta CDR3 regions were amplified from genomic DNA using the immunoSEQ Assay, a bias-controlled multiplex PCR. Processing in the source paper ran as follows. Nucleated cell counts per sample were estimated from amplification of reference gene primers within the assay. Sequence reads were collapsed and filtered to measure the absolute abundance of every unique TCRbeta CDR3 rearrangement. Productive Simpson clonality was computed per sample as the square root of Simpson's diversity index over productive rearrangements. TCRdb took this table from immuneACCESS and kept in-frame rearrangements with V and J called. Such tables lack part of the clones; where checked against another copy, unresolved V genes explain under half of the gap, and the rest is unexplained. That table supplies the V and J calls and clone size; D and trimming were determined from the DNA. The sample table lists 150,000 to 200,000 clones, roughly 93% of them with a count of one. 3.5% to 5% of the sample is in the top ten clones.

Collaborating institutions collected whole blood in K2EDTA tubes following their own protocols. Collaborator samples were shipped for TCRbeta analysis as frozen whole blood, isolated PBMCs, or DNA extracted from either sample type. CDR3 length: 11 amino acids, cysteine to phenylalanine. This entry keeps only the CDR3 DNA: 33 bases, framed from base 1. Between the V and J ends, shortened by 7 bases and 5 bases respectively, the junction contains 8 bases. The germline V gene (reference sequence) specifies LNHDA as CDR1 and SQIVND as CDR2. Turning to this clone: Its antigen target is currently unknown. No qualities accompany the bases; no much larger clone lies one base away.

Study-wide conclusions, independent of this receptor: The amount of clinical and demographic metadata varied by source and participant and was provided uncurated.

Sequencing was carried out using peripheral blood. The sequence links TRBV19 to TRBJ1-1, and TRBD1 may be the D gene, going by 5 matching bases. The receptor was derived from a woman aged 50 to 60 with acute or convalescent COVID-19. The CDR3 protein is CASIQGTEAFF. The sequenced DNA: TGTGCCAGTATTCAGGGTACTGAAGCTTTCTTT.